Following are 6 T cell receptor beta chains from one sample sequenced in a study of CD8 T cells in ankylosing spondylitis. TCRdb fed the 5' RACE reads into MiXCR, producing one record per CDR3 protein. The top ten clones hold 3.5% to 5% of a sample with approximately 180,000 distinct CDR3 sequences, about 18% of them seen once. The sequenced sample consisted of blood, either unsorted or a sorted T cell fraction (not recorded which). The receptors derive from a male donor under 30 with ankylosing spondylitis or in good health (not recorded which).

The rearrangement joins TRBV10-2 to TRBJ1-5; the D is unclear. CDR3 length equals 13 residues. V lost 3 bases to trimming and J lost 5 bases, with 8 bases between them. CDR1 and CDR2 (germline): WSHSY, SAAADI. The CDR3 is CASSERVDQPQHF. The CDR3 region has the DNA TGCGCCAGCAGTGAAAGGGTAGATCAGCCCCAGCATTTT.

This clonotype was counted many times. The J gene is TRBJ2-5, the V gene TRBV28, with a tentative D call TRBD2 (5 bases). The CDR3 totals 14 residues. Germline CDR1 is MDHEN and CDR2 is SYDVKM. The V end lost 2 bases, the J end lost 5 bases, and 12 bases lay between the germline ends. In nucleotides, the CDR3 is TGTGCCAGCAGTTTAGGTCGGGGTAGGGAGACCCAGTACTTC. Its protein is CASSLGRGRETQYF.

This clonotype has at least ten counts. The chain employs TRBV12-3 or TRBV12-4 and TRBJ2-5; D perhaps matches TRBD2 (5 bases). This CDR3 spans 14 amino acids. V was trimmed by 0 bases and J by 5 bases, leaving 10 bases between them. CDR3 bases: TGTGCCAGCAGTTTAGCGGACTTTGGGGAGACCCAGTACTTC. As protein: CASSLADFGETQYF.

This clonotype has ten or more counts. This chain joins TRBV5-1 and TRBJ2-3; 9 nucleotides line up with TRBD2. Looked up from germline, CDR1 is SGHRS and CDR2 is YFSETQ. Losses at the gene ends were 1 base for V and 0 bases for J; bases not matched to a gene: 9. The CDR3 consists of 18 residues. CDR3 sequence reads: CASSLPKLAGQSTDTQYF. In DNA, the CDR3 is TGCGCCAGCAGCTTGCCTAAACTAGCGGGCCAAAGCACAGATACGCAGTATTTT.

This clonotype was seen many times. The chain couples TRBV20-1 to TRBJ1-1; D gene ambiguous. CDR1 is DFQATT, CDR2 SNEGSKA, per germline (reference sequence). Deletions cut 5 bases from V and 4 bases from J, with 8 bases between. The CDR3 is made up of 11 amino acids. Here the CDR3 DNA reads TGCAGTGCTCCGGGAGGCACTGAAGCTTTCTTT. Encoded protein: CSAPGGTEAFF.

This clonotype was counted many times. The V gene is TRBV4-1, the J gene TRBJ2-5; D may be TRBD2 (5 bases). The germline V gene has CDR1 MGHRA and CDR2 YSYEKL. V was cut by 1 base and J by 5 bases, with 14 bases left in between. The CDR3 contains 15 residues. DNA for the CDR3: TGCGCCAGCAGCCAAGCCGGCAGGACTGGGGAGACCCAGTACTTC. Translation gives CASSQAGRTGETQYF.